These 27 T cell receptor beta chains came from one sample sequenced in a study of CD8+ T cells in alopecia areata. Treatment denoted: oral pan-JAK inhibitor, 5-10 mg twice daily. RNA extraction was followed by reverse transcription into cDNA, which acted as the sequencing template. The data were produced by immunoSEQ multiplex PCR, yet TCRdb's version contains in-frame clones alone and is incomplete. The sample has 200,000 or so clones; roughly 64% are singletons. The source material was CD4+ T cells sorted from blood, sampled at week 24, from a patient treated with tofacitinib. All receptors derive from a human donor with alopecia areata.

The CDR3 DNA reads TGTGCCAGCAGCGTAGTTCCGGAAATCCACCAAGAGACCCAGTACTTC. Translating it yields CASSVVPEIHQETQYF. The rearrangement joins TRBV9 to TRBJ2-5; D not certain. CDR1 is SGDLS, CDR2 YYNGEE, per germline. Deletions cut 0 bases from V and 0 bases from J, with 12 bases between. The CDR3 has 16 residues.

The chain combines TRBV2 with TRBJ2-1; D might be TRBD2 (5 bases). Germline V CDR1 and CDR2: SNHLY, FYNNEI. This CDR3 has 15 residues. Trimming pared 0 bases from V and 9 bases from J, leaving 15 bases between. CDR3 sequence (DNA): TGTGCCAGCAGTGAAGCGGGAGTAGTATTCAGTGAGCAGTTCTTC. This sequence encodes CASSEAGVVFSEQFF. Full variable domain (remainder filled in from reference TRBV2 and TRBJ2-1): EPEVTQTPSHQVTQMGQEVILRCVPISNHLYFYWYRQILGQKVEFLVSFYNNEISEKSEIFDDQFSVERPDGSNFTLKIRSTKLEDSAMYFCASSEAGVVFSEQFFGPGTRLTVL.

The chain is built from TRBV25-1 and TRBJ2-6, with D unresolved. The V gene's germline CDR1 is MGHDK and CDR2 SYGVNS. This CDR3 comprises 17 residues. The ends were cut back, 4 bases at V and 0 bases at J, with 13 bases in the middle. The CDR3 DNA follows: TGTGCCAGCAGTGCTCCAGGACGCGGCTCTGGGGCCAACGTCCTGACTTTC. Translating it yields CASSAPGRGSGANVLTF.

The chain recombines TRBV5-1 with TRBJ1-2; no firm D call. Trimming took off 2 bases at V and 2 bases at J, with 10 bases between the two ends. Germline V CDR1 and CDR2: SGHRS, YFSETQ. The CDR3 contains 14 residues. This chain's CDR3 is CASSLQFYNYGYTF. The CDR3 nucleotides are TGCGCCAGCAGCTTACAGTTCTACAACTATGGCTACACCTTC.

The chain combines TRBV30 with TRBJ2-5, with 8 nucleotides matching TRBD2. In germline, CDR1 is GTSNPN, CDR2 SVGIG (reference sequence). Unmatched junction bases numbered 24, after V lost 4 bases and J lost 5 bases. This CDR3 is built from 19 residues. The CDR3 DNA sequence: TGTGCCTGGACGAAGACGGAGAGAGGGCGGGAGGCCTGGGGGGAGACCCAGTACTTC. Protein sequence: CAWTKTERGREAWGETQYF.

This chain joins TRBV4-3 and TRBJ2-3; D call uncertain. The germline gives CDR1 LGHNA, CDR2 YSLEER. CDR3 length: 13 residues. V was cut by 1 base and J by 6 bases, with 8 bases left in between. CDR3 bases: TGCGCCAGCAGCCAAGGCCCCAGGGATACGCAGTATTTT. The encoded protein is CASSQGPRDTQYF.

J is TRBJ2-1 and V is TRBV11-2, with 8 bases that match TRBD1. This CDR3 region has 17 residues. Germline lookup yields CDR1 SGHAT and CDR2 FQNNGV. The V segment lost 0 bases and the J segment 2 bases; nucleotides outside the gene matches: 6. This chain's CDR3 is CASSLDDTGGPYNEQFF. CDR3 DNA: TGTGCCAGCAGCTTAGATGATACAGGGGGACCCTACAATGAGCAGTTCTTC.

V gene TRBV5-1 combines with J gene TRBJ2-2; 8 bases map to TRBD2. The germline V gene encodes CDR1 SGHRS and CDR2 YFSETQ. The ends lost 2 bases at V and 3 bases at J; junction bases unmatched: 0. The CDR3 is 14 amino acids. The CDR3 DNA sequence: TGCGCCAGCAGCTTTAGCGGGGACACCGGGGAGCTGTTTTTT. As protein: CASSFSGDTGELFF.

This clone has a handful of counts. The V call is TRBV25-1, the J call TRBJ2-5, with 10 bases lining up with TRBD2. The CDR3 is 16 amino acids. CDR1 is MGHDK and CDR2 is SYGVNS in the germline V gene. V was pared by 5 bases and J by 2 bases, with 8 bases of the junction left unmatched. The CDR3 nucleotides read TGTGCCAGCAGTAACTTAAAGCGGGGGGGACAAGAGACCCAGTACTTC. This codes for CASSNLKRGGQETQYF.

V usage is TRBV29-1 and J usage is TRBJ2-2; TRBD2 matches at 13 bases. The germline gives CDR1 SQVTM, CDR2 ANQGSEA. V lost 6 bases, J lost 0 bases, and 4 bases stayed unmatched. This CDR3 is built from 16 residues. CDR3 loop: CSVRGLAGTNTGELFF. Written as DNA, the CDR3 is TGCAGCGTGAGGGGACTAGCGGGGACGAACACCGGGGAGCTGTTTTTT.

This clone was observed a few times. The rearrangement links TRBV7-2 to TRBJ1-6; D unresolved. The CDR3 runs to 12 residues. Germline CDR1 SGHTA, CDR2 FQGNSA. Between the trimmed V and J ends, which lost 1 base and 16 bases, there was a span of 11 bases. CDR3 sequence (DNA): TGTGCCAGCAGCTTAGAAGGGAGGACTCTCCACTTT. Encoded protein: CASSLEGRTLHF.

The chain is built from TRBV27 and TRBJ1-1, with 8 bases lining up with TRBD1. In germline, CDR1 is MNHEY, CDR2 SMNVEV (reference sequence). The CDR3 consists of 16 residues. J was trimmed by 6 bases and V by 4 bases; bases with no gene match: 13. The CDR3 nucleotides read TGTGCCAGCAGTTCCCTCGGGACAGGTAAATGGGCTGAAGCTTTCTTT. Translated: CASSSLGTGKWAEAFF.

Of note for this clone: Different DNA sequences within this sample yield the same CDR3. The chain is built from TRBV29-1 and TRBJ1-1; TRBD1 matches at 9 bases. The CDR3 contains 12 residues. Germline CDR1 SQVTM, CDR2 ANQGSEA. V was clipped by 6 bases and J by 1 base; unmatched bases: 0. The CDR3 sequence is CSVDRGNTEAFF. The CDR3 DNA is TGCAGCGTGGACAGGGGGAACACTGAAGCTTTCTTT.

Notes on this clone: Different DNA sequences within this sample yield the same CDR3. The chain recombines TRBV5-1 with TRBJ2-3; no reliable D call. The germline gives CDR1 SGHRS, CDR2 YFSETQ. V shed 0 bases and J shed 0 bases, with 5 bases lying between them. The CDR3 length is 14 residues. The DNA for the CDR3 is TGCGCCAGCAGCTTGGACAGTAGCACAGATACGCAGTATTTT. Amino acids: CASSLDSSTDTQYF.

The rearrangement uses TRBV5-1 and TRBJ1-1; D is undetermined. This CDR3 contains 14 residues. V was clipped by 0 bases and J by 6 bases, with 12 bases between them. Germline assignment: CDR1 SGHRS and CDR2 YFSETQ. This CDR3 is CASSLAVSSSEAFF. DNA for the CDR3: TGCGCCAGCAGCTTGGCAGTCTCCTCGTCTGAAGCTTTCTTT.

This clone was seen a single time. The chain employs TRBV7-9 and TRBJ2-5; possibly TRBD2 for D (6 bases). Germline V gives CDR1 SEHNR, CDR2 FQNEAQ (reference sequence). The CDR3 covers 13 residues. Trimming stripped 3 bases from V and 5 bases from J, with 10 bases between. CDR3 DNA: TGTGCCAGCAGCTTTCCGGGGAGGGAGACCCAGTACTTC. Amino acid sequence: CASSFPGRETQYF. Supplemented by reference TRBV7-9 and TRBJ2-5, the full variable domain reads DTGVSQNPRHKITKRGQNVTFRCDPISEHNRLYWYRQTLGQGPEFLTYFQNEAQLEKSRLLSDRFSAERPKGSFSTLEIQRTEQGDSAMYLCASSFPGRETQYFGPGTRLLVL.

This chain uses TRBV29-1 with TRBJ2-3; either TRBD1 or TRBD2 may fit D (5 bases each). Germline CDR1 reads SQVTM; CDR2 reads ANQGSEA. Trimming took off 6 bases at V and 0 bases at J, with 10 bases between the two ends. There are 13 residues in the CDR3. The CDR3 DNA follows: TGCAGCGTCGGGGACGGTAGCACAGATACGCAGTATTTT. Its protein is CSVGDGSTDTQYF.

The rearrangement uses TRBV27 and TRBJ2-3; D is undetermined. Germline CDR1 MNHEY, CDR2 SMNVEV (reference sequence). The CDR3 consists of 13 residues. Trimming cost V 5 bases and J 5 bases, with 11 bases left between them. CDR3 sequence: CASSLTVRDTQYF. The CDR3 DNA follows: TGTGCCAGCAGTCTGACGGTCCGAGATACGCAGTATTTT.

This clone turned up a few times. V gene TRBV29-1 combines with J gene TRBJ1-5; the match to TRBD1 covers 9 bases. The germline gives CDR1 SQVTM, CDR2 ANQGSEA. V dropped 5 bases and J dropped 0; count of bases not matched to a gene: 5. The CDR3 extends over 15 amino acids. In DNA, the CDR3 is TGCAGCGTTATAGACAGGGGGGGTAGCAATCAGCCCCAGCATTTT. Amino acids: CSVIDRGGSNQPQHF.

The rearrangement joins TRBV5-1 to TRBJ2-7, with 9 positions matching TRBD1. Germline V gene lookup returns CDR1 SGHRS and CDR2 YFSETQ. The CDR3 is made up of 14 amino acids. V gave up 5 bases and J gave up 2 bases; unmatched junction bases: 5. Here the CDR3 DNA reads TGCGCCAGCAGTCAAACAGGGGGCCCCTACGAGCAGTACTTC. This sequence encodes CASSQTGGPYEQYF.

This clone was detected only a few times. The chain recombines TRBV5-6 with TRBJ1-2; 7 bases align to TRBD1. Germline CDR1 reads SGHDT; CDR2 reads YYEEEE. The length of the CDR3 is 14 residues. V lost 4 bases and J lost 2; bases outside the gene matches: 5. CDR3 loop: CASSLQGPNYGYTF. The CDR3 DNA sequence: TGTGCCAGCAGCCTACAGGGGCCCAACTATGGCTACACCTTC.

V gene TRBV5-1 combines with J gene TRBJ1-1; D is perhaps TRBD1 (5 bases). Looked up from germline, CDR1 is SGHRS and CDR2 is YFSETQ. The CDR3 spans 13 residues. Trimming took 4 bases from V and 3 from J, leaving 10 bases between them. The CDR3 DNA reads as TGCGCCAGCAGCGGCGAGGGGTACACTGAAGCTTTCTTT. It is translated as CASSGEGYTEAFF.

This clone was recorded a few times. The V and J genes are TRBV7-3 and TRBJ1-1; no clear D. Between the trimmed V and J ends, which lost 2 bases and 0 bases, there was a span of 7 bases. Germline CDR1 SGHTA, CDR2 FQGTGA. This CDR3 has 14 amino acids. This CDR3 is CASSLSALNTEAFF. The CDR3 nucleotides read TGTGCCAGCAGCTTATCTGCGTTGAACACTGAAGCTTTCTTT.

The chain has TRBV7-2 and TRBJ2-5; D might be TRBD2 (6 bases). Germline V gene data show CDR1 as SGHTA and CDR2 as FQGNSA. The V gene lost 5 bases and the J gene lost 7 bases, with 17 bases spanning the gap. This CDR3 is 14 amino acids long. The CDR3 nucleotides read TGTGCCAGCAGCCCCCCAAGCGGAGCGGGGACCCAGTACTTC. Translated, it gives CASSPPSGAGTQYF.

The chain couples TRBV25-1 to TRBJ2-2; D unresolved. The CDR3 length is 15 residues. The V gene lost 3 bases and the J gene lost 3 bases, with 11 bases spanning the gap. CDR1 and CDR2 from the germline V gene are MGHDK and SYGVNS. CDR3: CASSDSRTDTGELFF. The CDR3 DNA reads TGTGCCAGCAGTGATAGTCGGACCGACACCGGGGAGCTGTTTTTT.

This rearrangement joins TRBV6-1 to TRBJ2-3; TRBD1 matches 9 bases. The trim removed 5 bases at V and 2 bases at J, leaving 2 bases unmatched. Per germline, CDR1 MNHNS and CDR2 SASEGT. This CDR3 comprises 14 residues. The CDR3 DNA follows: TGTGCCAGCAGTCGGGACAGGGTCACAGATACGCAGTATTTT. It is translated as CASSRDRVTDTQYF.

The gene calls are TRBV29-1 and TRBJ1-2; tentative D call: TRBD1 (5 bases). Trimming took 4 bases from V and 3 from J, leaving 30 bases between them. The CDR3 runs to 19 residues. Germline V gene data show CDR1 as SQVTM and CDR2 as ANQGSEA. The CDR3 nucleotides are TGCAGCGTTGTTTTCTCTAAGGCTGTTCCGGGACGGACGGACTATGGCTACACCTTC. This sequence encodes CSVVFSKAVPGRTDYGYTF.